This T cell receptor (beta chain) was documented in a study of blood T cell repertoires in COVID-19. Study-wide background: Specimens from acute and convalescent COVID-19 originated in the United States, Italy and Spain.

Measured with immunoSEQ multiplex PCR; TCRdb has only the in-frame clones, and not every one. The sample contains approximately 140,000 clones, 88% of which appear only once. The Seattle patients joined while their infection was active and were tracked longitudinally afterward. Sample: peripheral blood. This TCR was sampled from a human donor with COVID-19, enrolled during active disease. The donor label of this sample is uncertain.

The CDR3 loop is CASSLSDGRNQPQHF. Here the CDR3 DNA reads TGCGCCAGCAGCTTGTCCGATGGGCGCAATCAGCCCCAGCATTTT. This rearrangement joins TRBV5-1 to TRBJ1-5; no clear D. Germline V gene lookup returns CDR1 SGHRS and CDR2 YFSETQ. The CDR3 sequence is 15 residues long. The V and J ends lost 1 base and 2 bases respectively, with 10 bases between them. Based on the CDR3 plus reference TRBV5-1 and TRBJ1-5, the full variable domain is KAGVTQTPRYLIKTRGQQVTLSCSPISGHRSVSWYQQTPGQGLQFLFEYFSETQRNKGNFPGRFSGRQFSNSRSEMNVSTLELGDSALYLCASSLSDGRNQPQHFGDGTRLSIL.